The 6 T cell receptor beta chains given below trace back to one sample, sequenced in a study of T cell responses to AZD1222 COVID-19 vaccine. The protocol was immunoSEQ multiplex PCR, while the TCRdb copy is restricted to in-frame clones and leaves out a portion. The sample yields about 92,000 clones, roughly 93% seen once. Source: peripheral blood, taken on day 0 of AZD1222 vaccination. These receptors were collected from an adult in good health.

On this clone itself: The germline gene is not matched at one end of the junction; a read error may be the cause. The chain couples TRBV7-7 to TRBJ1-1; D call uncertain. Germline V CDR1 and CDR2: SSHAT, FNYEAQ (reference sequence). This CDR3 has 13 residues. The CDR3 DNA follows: TGTGCTAGCAGCCCGACCATGGCGAGTGAAGCTTTCTTT. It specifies CASSPTMASEAFF.

This chain's CDR3 is CASSIAGFTDTQYF. CDR3 coding DNA: TGTGCCAGTAGTATAGCAGGGTTCACAGATACGCAGTATTTT. The rearrangement links TRBV19 to TRBJ2-3; TRBD1 might be the D (5 bases). Germline V gene lookup returns CDR1 LNHDA and CDR2 SQIVND (reference sequence). This CDR3 is built from 14 residues. V was pared by 1 base and J by 2 bases, with 7 bases between.

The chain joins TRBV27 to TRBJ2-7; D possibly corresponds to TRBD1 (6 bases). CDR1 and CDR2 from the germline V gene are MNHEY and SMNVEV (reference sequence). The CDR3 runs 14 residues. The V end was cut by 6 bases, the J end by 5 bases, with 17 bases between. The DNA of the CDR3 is TGTGCCAGCAGAAGGGGGTCCCCGCGAGACGAGCAGTACTTC. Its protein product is CASRRGSPRDEQYF.

The CDR3 spells CASSFYRGVSYGYTF. The CDR3 nucleotides are TGTGCCAGCAGTTTTTACAGGGGAGTTTCCTATGGCTACACCTTC. J is TRBJ1-2 and V is TRBV27; TRBD1 matches at 7 bases. This CDR3 contains 15 residues. Trimming cost V 3 bases and J 4 bases; bases outside gene matches: 8. The germline V gene encodes CDR1 MNHEY and CDR2 SMNVEV (reference sequence).

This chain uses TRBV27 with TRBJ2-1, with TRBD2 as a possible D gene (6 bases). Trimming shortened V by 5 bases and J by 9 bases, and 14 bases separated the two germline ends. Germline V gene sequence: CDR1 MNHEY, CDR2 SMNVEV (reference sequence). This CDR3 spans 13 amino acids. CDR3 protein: CASSPRARGEQFF. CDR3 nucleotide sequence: TGTGCCAGCAGTCCCCGGGCGCGGGGTGAGCAGTTCTTC.

CDR3: CASSYRVGQTNYGYTF. For the CDR3, the DNA is TGTGCCAGCAGTTACCGCGTTGGGCAGACTAACTATGGCTACACCTTC. The chain links TRBV6-2 or TRBV6-3 to TRBJ1-2; D gene unclear. Germline V gene data show CDR1 as MNHEY and CDR2 as SVGEGT. The CDR3 has 16 amino acids. Trimming pared 2 bases from V and 0 bases from J, leaving 13 bases between.